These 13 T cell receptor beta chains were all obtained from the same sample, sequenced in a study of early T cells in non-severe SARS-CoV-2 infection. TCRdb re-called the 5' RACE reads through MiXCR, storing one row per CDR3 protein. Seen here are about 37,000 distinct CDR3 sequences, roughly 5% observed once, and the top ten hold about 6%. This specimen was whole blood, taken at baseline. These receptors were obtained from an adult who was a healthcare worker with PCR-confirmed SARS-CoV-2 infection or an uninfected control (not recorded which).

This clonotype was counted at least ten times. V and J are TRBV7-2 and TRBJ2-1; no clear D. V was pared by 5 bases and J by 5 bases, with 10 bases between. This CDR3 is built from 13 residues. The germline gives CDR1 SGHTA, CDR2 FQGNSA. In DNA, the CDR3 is TGTGCCAGCAGCGAGTTTAAGAACAATGAGCAGTTCTTC. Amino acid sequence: CASSEFKNNEQFF.

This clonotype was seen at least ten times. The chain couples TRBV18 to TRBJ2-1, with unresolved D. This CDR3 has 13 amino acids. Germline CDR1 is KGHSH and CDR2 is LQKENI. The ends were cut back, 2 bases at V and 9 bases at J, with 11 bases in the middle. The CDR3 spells CASSPEKNSEQFF. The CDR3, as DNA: TGTGCCAGCTCACCAGAGAAAAACAGTGAGCAGTTCTTC.

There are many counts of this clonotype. Here the CDR3 reads CSASTGTHYNEQFF. CDR3 DNA sequence: TGCAGTGCCTCAACCGGGACCCACTACAATGAGCAGTTCTTC. The chain recombines TRBV20-1 with TRBJ2-1; D is tentatively TRBD1 or TRBD2 (5 bases each). V gave up 6 bases and J gave up 3 bases, with 15 bases separating them. From germline, CDR1 is DFQATT and CDR2 SNEGSKA (reference sequence). This CDR3 is built from 14 residues.

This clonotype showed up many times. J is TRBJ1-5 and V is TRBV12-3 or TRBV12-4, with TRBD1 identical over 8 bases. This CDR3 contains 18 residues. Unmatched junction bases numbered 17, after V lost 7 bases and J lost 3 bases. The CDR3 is CASNYASGTGGSNQPQHF. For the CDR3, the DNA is TGTGCCAGCAACTACGCCTCCGGGACAGGAGGGTCCAATCAGCCCCAGCATTTT.

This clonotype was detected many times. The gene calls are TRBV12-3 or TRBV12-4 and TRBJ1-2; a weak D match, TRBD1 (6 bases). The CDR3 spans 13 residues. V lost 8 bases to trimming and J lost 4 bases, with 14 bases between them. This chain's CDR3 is CASEPRGSYGYTF. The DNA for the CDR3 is TGTGCCAGCGAGCCCAGGGGTAGCTATGGCTACACCTTC.

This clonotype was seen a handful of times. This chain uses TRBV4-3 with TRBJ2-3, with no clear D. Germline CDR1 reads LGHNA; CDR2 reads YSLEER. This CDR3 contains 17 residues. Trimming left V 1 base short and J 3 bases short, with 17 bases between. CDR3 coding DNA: TGCGCCAGCAGCCAAGCCTTTAATCCTAGAAAAACAGATACGCAGTATTTT. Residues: CASSQAFNPRKTDTQYF.

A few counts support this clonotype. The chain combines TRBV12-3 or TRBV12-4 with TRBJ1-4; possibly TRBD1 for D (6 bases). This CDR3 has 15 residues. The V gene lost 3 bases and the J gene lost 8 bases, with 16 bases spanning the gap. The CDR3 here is CASSFTGTRGEKLFF. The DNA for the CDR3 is TGTGCCAGCAGTTTCACCGGGACACGGGGAGAAAAACTGTTTTTT.

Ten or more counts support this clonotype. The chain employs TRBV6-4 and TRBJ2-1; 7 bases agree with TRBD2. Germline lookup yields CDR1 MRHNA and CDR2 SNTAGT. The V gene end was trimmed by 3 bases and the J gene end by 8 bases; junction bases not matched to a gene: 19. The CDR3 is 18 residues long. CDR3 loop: CASSERPGGGDRSDEQFF. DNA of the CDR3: TGTGCCAGCAGTGAACGGCCCGGTGGGGGGGATAGGTCGGATGAGCAGTTCTTC.

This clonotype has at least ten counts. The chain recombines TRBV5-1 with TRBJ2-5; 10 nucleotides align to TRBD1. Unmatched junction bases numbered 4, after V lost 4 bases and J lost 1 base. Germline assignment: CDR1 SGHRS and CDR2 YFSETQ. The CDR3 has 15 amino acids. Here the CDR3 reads CASSAGQGPQETQYF. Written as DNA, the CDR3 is TGCGCCAGCAGCGCGGGACAGGGGCCCCAAGAGACCCAGTACTTC.

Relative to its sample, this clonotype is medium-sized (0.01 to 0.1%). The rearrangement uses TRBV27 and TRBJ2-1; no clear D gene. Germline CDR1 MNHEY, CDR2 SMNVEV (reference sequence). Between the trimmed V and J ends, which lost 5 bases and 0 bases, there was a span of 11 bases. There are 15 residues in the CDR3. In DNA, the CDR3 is TGTGCCAGCAGTGTGACCCTGAGCTCCTACAATGAGCAGTTCTTC. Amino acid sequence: CASSVTLSSYNEQFF.

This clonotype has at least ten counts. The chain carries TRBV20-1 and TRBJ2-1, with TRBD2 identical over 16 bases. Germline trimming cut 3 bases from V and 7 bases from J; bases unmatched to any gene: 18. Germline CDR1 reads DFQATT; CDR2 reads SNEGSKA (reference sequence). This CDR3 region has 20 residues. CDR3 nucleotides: TGCAGTGCTAGGGCCCTGGCCACAGGGACTAGCGGGAGGGCCGGGAATGAGCAGTTCTTC. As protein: CSARALATGTSGRAGNEQFF.

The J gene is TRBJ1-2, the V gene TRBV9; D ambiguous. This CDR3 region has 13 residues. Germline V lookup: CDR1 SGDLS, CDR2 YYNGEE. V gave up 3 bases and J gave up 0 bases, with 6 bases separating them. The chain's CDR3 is CASSAQTNYGYTF. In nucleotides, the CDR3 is TGTGCCAGCAGCGCCCAAACTAACTATGGCTACACCTTC.

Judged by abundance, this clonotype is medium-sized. The CDR3 loop is CSVDIQNTEAFF. CDR3 DNA: TGCAGCGTGGACATTCAGAACACTGAAGCTTTCTTT. The V and J genes are TRBV29-1 and TRBJ1-1, with D tentatively TRBD1 (5 bases). Germline assignment: CDR1 SQVTM and CDR2 ANQGSEA. V was pared by 6 bases and J by 1 base, with 9 bases between. There are 12 residues in the CDR3.